The 5 T cell receptor beta chains below come from one sample, sequenced in a study of cytomegalovirus exposure and HLA in healthy donors. Use of 60 Vbeta and 13 Jbeta primers characterized the PCR. Measured with immunoSEQ multiplex PCR; TCRdb has only the in-frame clones, and not every one. The table includes more than 200,000 clones, over 80% detected once. Material for sequencing was PBMCs. The receptors here all came from a man aged 35 to 55 in good health and CMV-seropositive.

The rearrangement uses TRBV5-1 and TRBJ2-2; 13 nucleotides line up with TRBD2. CDR1 and CDR2 from the germline V gene are SGHRS and YFSETQ. The ends lost 4 bases at V and 5 bases at J; junction bases unmatched: 8. This CDR3 has 17 amino acids. In DNA form, the CDR3 reads TGCGCCAGCAGCGTTGCTCGGACTAGCGGGAGTACCGGGGAGCTGTTTTTT. Encoded protein: CASSVARTSGSTGELFF.

The chain links TRBV19 to TRBJ2-1, with 11 bases aligning to TRBD2. The CDR3 consists of 15 residues. With V trimmed by 10 bases and J by 4 bases, 9 bases remained unmatched. Germline V gene lookup returns CDR1 LNHDA and CDR2 SQIVND (reference sequence). CDR3 nucleotides: TGTGCCACCGGGGCGACTAGCGGGACTTACAATGAGCAGTTCTTC. Its translation is CATGATSGTYNEQFF.

The chain combines TRBV4-2 with TRBJ2-1; TRBD1 matches 8 bases. V lost 1 base to trimming and J lost 1 base; unmatched junction nucleotides: 6. Germline V gives CDR1 LGHNA, CDR2 YNFKEQ. This CDR3 is built from 17 residues. The CDR3 spells CASSQGLQGGSYNEQFF. In nucleotides, the CDR3 is TGTGCCAGCAGCCAAGGTTTACAGGGGGGTTCCTACAATGAGCAGTTCTTC.

The V call is TRBV18, the J call TRBJ2-5, with D possibly TRBD2 on 5 matching bases. The CDR3 sequence is 13 residues long. Germline CDR1 reads KGHSH; CDR2 reads LQKENI. The V end lost 2 bases, the J end lost 6 bases, and 10 bases lay between the germline ends. CDR3 loop: CASSPEGSKTQYF. In DNA form, the CDR3 reads TGTGCCAGCTCACCAGAGGGATCGAAGACCCAGTACTTC.

The V and J genes are TRBV2 and TRBJ1-2; tentative D call: TRBD1 (6 bases). Trimming stripped 6 bases from V and 3 bases from J, with 17 bases between. Germline V gene lookup returns CDR1 SNHLY and CDR2 FYNNEI. CDR3 size: 15 residues. CDR3 coding DNA: TGTGCCAGCAGACCACTGGGCCAGGGGCACTATGGCTACACCTTC. It encodes CASRPLGQGHYGYTF.